One sample yielded the 13 T cell receptor beta chains listed below, sequenced in a study of T cell repertoires in cytomegalovirus infection. No antigens are known for them. TCRdb re-called the reads with MiXCR, one entry per CDR3 protein. The data contain 650,000 to 900,000 distinct CDR3 sequences, 25% to 35% of them seen just once; the ten biggest clones take up about an eighth. The sequencing used cultured CD8+ T cells from PBMCs, collected from culture after CMV antigen stimulation. The receptors derive from a human donor in good health (CMV status not recorded). Some clones in this sample may be carry-over from other donors' samples.

This chain joins TRBV2 and TRBJ1-1, with 7 nucleotides matching TRBD1. The CDR3 sequence is 12 residues long. V dropped 9 bases and J dropped 5; count of bases not matched to a gene: 6. The germline V gene encodes CDR1 SNHLY and CDR2 FYNNEI. The CDR3 DNA reads as TGTGCCAGACGACAGGGATGGACTGAAGCTTTCTTT. This encodes CARRQGWTEAFF.

The chain links TRBV6-8 to TRBJ1-6; TRBD1 is a possible D gene (6 bases). This CDR3 spans 16 amino acids. CDR1 and CDR2 (germline): MNHGY, SAAAGT. V was shortened by 0 bases and J by 7 bases, with 13 bases between the two germline ends. The CDR3 sequence: CASSYSAGGLNSPLHF. CDR3 DNA: TGTGCCAGCAGTTACTCTGCGGGGGGCTTGAATTCACCCCTCCACTTT.

The rearrangement joins TRBV12-3 or TRBV12-4 to TRBJ2-7, with 9 positions matching TRBD2. Losses at the gene ends were 4 bases for V and 9 bases for J; bases not matched to a gene: 10. CDR3 length: 14 residues. CDR3 loop: CASSSAAGGLMQYF. DNA for the CDR3: TGTGCCAGCAGTTCTGCAGCGGGGGGCCTTATGCAGTACTTC.

The V gene is TRBV19, the J gene TRBJ2-7; TRBD1 matches 11 bases. The CDR3 contains 15 residues. V lost 3 bases and J lost 3; bases outside the gene matches: 4. Per the germline V gene, CDR1 is LNHDA and CDR2 is SQIVND (reference sequence). The CDR3 loop reads CASSMGQGGVYEQYF. The CDR3 DNA is TGTGCCAGTAGTATGGGACAGGGGGGTGTCTACGAGCAGTACTTC.

The chain joins TRBV6-5 to TRBJ2-2; D possibly uses TRBD1 or TRBD2 (5 bases each). Trimming stripped 0 bases from V and 5 bases from J, with 13 bases between. Per the germline V gene, CDR1 is MNHEY and CDR2 is SVGAGI. CDR3 length: 16 residues. The CDR3 loop reads CASSYSWGFRTGELFF. The CDR3 DNA sequence: TGTGCCAGCAGTTACTCGTGGGGGTTCCGGACCGGGGAGCTGTTTTTT.

The V and J genes are TRBV19 and TRBJ1-5; D possibly corresponds to TRBD1 (5 bases). The germline CDR1 and CDR2 sequences are LNHDA and SQIVND (reference sequence). V lost 5 bases and J 2 bases, leaving 22 bases between the germline ends. The CDR3 runs to 18 residues. CDR3 protein: CASSPRDAGSRGNQPQHF. The CDR3 bases are TGTGCCAGTAGTCCCCGGGACGCCGGATCACGTGGCAATCAGCCCCAGCATTTT.

This clonotype was observed a few times. This chain links TRBV6-2 or TRBV6-3 with TRBJ2-1; D is perhaps TRBD1 or TRBD2 (5 bases each). Per germline, CDR1 MNHEY and CDR2 SVGEGT. The CDR3 extends over 16 amino acids. V lost 1 base and J lost 2, with 12 bases in between. CDR3 DNA sequence: TGTGCCAGCAGTTACTTGGGGGATGGGGCCTACAATGAGCAGTTCTTC. It encodes CASSYLGDGAYNEQFF.

V gene TRBV7-9 combines with J gene TRBJ2-5; D is unresolved. This CDR3 contains 10 residues. Looked up from germline, CDR1 is SEHNR and CDR2 is FQNEAQ (reference sequence). With 9 bases removed from V and 3 bases from J, the gap between germline ends came to 5 bases. The CDR3 protein is CASEKETQYF. DNA for the CDR3: TGTGCCAGTGAGAAAGAGACCCAGTACTTC.

This chain connects TRBV5-8 to TRBJ1-2; no firm D call. Deletions cut 0 bases from V and 10 bases from J, with 13 bases between. CDR3 size: 13 residues. CDR1 and CDR2 from the germline V gene are SGHTS and YDEGEE. CDR3: CASSLVYGNYYTF. In DNA, the CDR3 is TGTGCCAGCAGCTTGGTGTATGGGAACTACTACACCTTC.

Only a few counts were recorded for this clonotype. The gene calls are TRBV11-2 and TRBJ2-1, with TRBD2 matching 13 bases. The CDR3 runs to 18 residues. Germline V lookup: CDR1 SGHAT, CDR2 FQNNGV. V lost 3 bases, J lost 8 bases, and 13 bases stayed unmatched. Written as DNA, the CDR3 is TGTGCCAGCAGCTTGGCCCTACTACTAGCGGGGGGGCCCTATGAGCAGTTCTTC. This translates into CASSLALLLAGGPYEQFF.

This clonotype has at least ten counts. The chain combines TRBV7-8 with TRBJ1-2; D is uncertain. The ends were cut back, 7 bases at V and 4 bases at J, with 16 bases in the middle. Germline loops: CDR1 SGHVS, CDR2 FQNEAQ. The CDR3 loop spans 14 amino acids. The CDR3 coding sequence is TGTGCCAGCAAAGGCCTGGAGGGTATCTATGGCTACACCTTC. Encoded protein: CASKGLEGIYGYTF.

The V call is TRBV3-1, the J call TRBJ2-7, with a tentative D call TRBD1 (6 bases). V was cut by 4 bases and J by 3 bases, with 13 bases left in between. There are 14 residues in the CDR3. Germline V CDR1 and CDR2: LGHDT, YNNKEL (reference sequence). CDR3 nucleotides: TGTGCCAGCAGCCTCAGGGGCACGGACTACGAGCAGTACTTC. Its translation is CASSLRGTDYEQYF.

This clonotype was observed once. The CDR3 nucleotides read TGTGCCAGTAAGCAGGGGGCACGTGGCTACACCTTC. Amino acid sequence: CASKQGARGYTF. V is TRBV19 and J is TRBJ1-2; TRBD1 matches at 8 bases. Trimming took 7 bases from V and 7 from J; bases not matched to a gene: 5. The CDR3 length is 12 residues. Germline V gives CDR1 LNHDA, CDR2 SQIVND (reference sequence). Drawing the rest from reference TRBV19 and TRBJ1-2, the complete variable domain is DGGITQSPKYLFRKEGQNVTLSCEQNLNHDAMYWYRQDPGQGLRLIYYSQIVNDFQKGDIAEGYSVSREKKESFPLTVTSAQKNPTAFYLCASKQGARGYTFGSGTRLTVV.